This T cell receptor beta chain was captured by sequencing in a study of cytomegalovirus exposure and HLA in healthy donors. The wider study: Drawn from HLA-typed donors, about 82 million unique TCRs were held in an early data release.

V gave up 4 bases and J gave up 3 bases; unmatched junction bases: 8. Per the germline V gene, CDR1 is SGHAT and CDR2 is FQNNGV. The CDR3 covers 16 residues. On this clone itself: Its antigen is as yet unknown.

The PCR contained 60 Vbeta and 13 Jbeta primers. Assay: immunoSEQ multiplex PCR; the TCRdb copy retains only in-frame clones and omits some. The table lists 97,000 or so clones, approximately 78% of them singletons. The study, taken as a whole, reports: The classifier was said to identify cytomegalovirus status with high specificity and sensitivity. Per a later analysis, 18,000 or so TCR beta sequences showed association with HLA alleles at 0.05 false discovery rate. Sequences of the TCR beta chain were said to predict the HLA-A and HLA-B alleles of most subjects accurately.

Sequenced sample: PBMCs. The source of this sequence is a man aged 35 to 55 in good health and CMV-seronegative. This chain connects TRBV11-2 to TRBJ2-1; 8 bases are a match to TRBD1. The CDR3 sequence: CASSSGTGGIYNEQFF. In DNA form, the CDR3 reads TGTGCCAGCAGCTCCGGGACAGGAGGGATCTACAATGAGCAGTTCTTC. The complete variable domain, with remaining parts taken from reference TRBV11-2 and TRBJ2-1, reads EAGVAQSPRYKIIEKRQSVAFWCNPISGHATLYWYQQILGQGPKLLIQFQNNGVVDDSQLPKDRFSAERLKGVDSTLKIQPAKLEDSAVYLCASSSGTGGIYNEQFFGPGTRLTVL.